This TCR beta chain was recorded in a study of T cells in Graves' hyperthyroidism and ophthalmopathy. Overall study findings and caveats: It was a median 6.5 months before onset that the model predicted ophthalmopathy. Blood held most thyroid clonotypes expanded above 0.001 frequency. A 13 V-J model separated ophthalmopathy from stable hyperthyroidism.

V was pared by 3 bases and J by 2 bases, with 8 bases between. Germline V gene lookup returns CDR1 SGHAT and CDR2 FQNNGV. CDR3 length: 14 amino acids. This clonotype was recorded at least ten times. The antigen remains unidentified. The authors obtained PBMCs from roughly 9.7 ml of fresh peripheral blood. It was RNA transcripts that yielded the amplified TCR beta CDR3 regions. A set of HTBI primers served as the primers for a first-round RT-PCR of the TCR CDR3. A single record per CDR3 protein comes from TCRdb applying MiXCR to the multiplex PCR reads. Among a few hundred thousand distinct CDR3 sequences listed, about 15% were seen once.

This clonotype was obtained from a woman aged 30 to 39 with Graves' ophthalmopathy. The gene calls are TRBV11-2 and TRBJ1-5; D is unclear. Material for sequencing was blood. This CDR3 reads CASSLREGNQPQHF. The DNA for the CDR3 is TGTGCCAGCAGCTTGAGGGAGGGCAATCAGCCCCAGCATTTT.